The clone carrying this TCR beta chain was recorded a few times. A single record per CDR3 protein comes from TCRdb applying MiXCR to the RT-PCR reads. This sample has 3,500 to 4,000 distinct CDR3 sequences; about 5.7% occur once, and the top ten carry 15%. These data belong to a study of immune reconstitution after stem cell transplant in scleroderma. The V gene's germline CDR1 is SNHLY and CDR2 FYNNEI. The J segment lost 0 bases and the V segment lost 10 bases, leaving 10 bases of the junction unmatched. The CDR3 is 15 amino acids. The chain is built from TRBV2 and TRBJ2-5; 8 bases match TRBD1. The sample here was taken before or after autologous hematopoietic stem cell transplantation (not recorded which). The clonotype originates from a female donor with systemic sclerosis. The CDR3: CATTIQGVNQETQYF. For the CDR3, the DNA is TGTGCCACGACCATACAGGGGGTTAACCAAGAGACCCAGTACTTC.